Following are 20 T cell receptor beta chains from one sample sequenced in a study of regulatory T cells in long-lasting Graves disease. Combining iRepertoire HTBI primers with Arm-PCR of CDR3 regions, the authors built TCR beta libraries. TCRdb redid the calling of the multiplex PCR reads with MiXCR, one entry per CDR3 protein. In the table there are about 660,000 distinct CDR3 sequences, about 30% of which are singletons. The time point: persistent/refractory GD, antithyroid drugs over 5 years with positive TRAb. The TCR library used RNA extracted from PBMCs. The sample in question was peripheral blood mononuclear cells (PBMCs), obtained when the disease was refractory, from a patient treated with antithyroid drugs. The receptors here all came from a female donor with Graves disease.

V gene TRBV7-2 combines with J gene TRBJ1-2; D perhaps matches TRBD1 (5 bases). V was clipped by 6 bases and J by 7 bases, with 15 bases between them. The CDR3 has 13 residues. Germline V gene sequence: CDR1 SGHTA, CDR2 FQGNSA. This CDR3 reads CASRPSWGVGYTF. The CDR3 nucleotides read TGTGCCAGCAGACCTAGTTGGGGGGTTGGCTACACCTTC.

The CDR3 is CASSLEGELRSVLTF. The CDR3 bases are TGTGCCAGCAGCTTAGAGGGCGAACTCCGATCGGTCCTGACTTTC. This rearrangement joins TRBV11-1 to TRBJ2-6; the D is unclear. Trimming left V 1 base short and J 13 bases short, with 17 bases between. Germline CDR1 is SGHAT and CDR2 is FQDESV (reference sequence). The CDR3 is 15 amino acids.

This clonotype was counted many times. The chain links TRBV2 to TRBJ1-2; a possible D gene is TRBD1 (5 bases). Trimming shortened V by 2 bases and J by 8 bases, and 18 bases separated the two germline ends. Germline V gene data show CDR1 as SNHLY and CDR2 as FYNNEI. CDR3 size: 15 residues. The CDR3 DNA reads TGTGCCAGCAGTGAAACGGGCCGACATTCAGGGGGCTACACCTTC. This translates into CASSETGRHSGGYTF.

This clonotype was seen only a few times. The CDR3 DNA is TGCAGTGCTAGACCTCCTTGGACAGGCCCCAATCAGCCCCAGCATTTT. As protein: CSARPPWTGPNQPQHF. The rearrangement links TRBV20-1 to TRBJ1-5; TRBD1 aligns across 7 bases. Germline V CDR1 and CDR2: DFQATT, SNEGSKA (reference sequence). The CDR3 contains 16 residues. V dropped 2 bases and J dropped 3; count of bases not matched to a gene: 10.

This clonotype was found many times. V is TRBV2 and J is TRBJ2-5; D is ambiguous. The CDR3 spans 13 residues. V was shortened by 5 bases and J by 4 bases, with 11 bases between the two germline ends. Looked up from germline, CDR1 is SNHLY and CDR2 is FYNNEI. CDR3 nucleotide sequence: TGTGCCAGCAGTAAGGACCAAGGAGAGACCCAGTACTTC. Translated, it gives CASSKDQGETQYF.

In the case of this clonotype: A much larger clone lies one base from this, so it may be a read error. CDR3 bases: TGTGCCTGCAGTGGAAGAGTTTCTAACTATGGCTACACCTTC. Protein sequence: CACSGRVSNYGYTF. The chain combines TRBV12-3 or TRBV12-4 with TRBJ1-2, with D uncertain. The CDR3 is made up of 14 amino acids.

This clonotype was observed once. The CDR3 nucleotides are TGTGCCAGCAGCCAAGACGGTGGACGATGGAACACTGAAGCTTTCTTT. Translating it yields CASSQDGGRWNTEAFF. This rearrangement joins TRBV3-1 to TRBJ1-1; no firm D call. The germline V gene has CDR1 LGHDT and CDR2 YNNKEL (reference sequence). With 0 bases removed from V and 1 base from J, the gap between germline ends came to 12 bases. This CDR3 region has 16 residues.

This clonotype was recorded at least ten times. This chain joins TRBV28 and TRBJ1-1; D ambiguous. Per germline, CDR1 MDHEN and CDR2 SYDVKM. This CDR3 region has 13 residues. V lost 3 bases, J lost 2 bases, and 7 bases lay in between. CDR3 in amino acids: CASSLQDNTEAFF. The DNA for the CDR3 is TGTGCCAGCAGTTTGCAGGACAACACTGAAGCTTTCTTT.

A few counts support this clonotype. The chain recombines TRBV30 with TRBJ1-2; 9 bases are a match to TRBD1. V gave up 5 bases and J gave up 8 bases; unmatched junction bases: 9. This CDR3 contains 13 residues. Germline V lookup: CDR1 GTSNPN, CDR2 SVGIG (reference sequence). This chain's CDR3 is CAWGGDREEGYTF. CDR3 sequence (DNA): TGTGCCTGGGGAGGGGACAGGGAGGAGGGCTACACCTTC.

This clonotype was observed many times. This chain links TRBV6-2 or TRBV6-3 with TRBJ2-5; 8 bases line up with TRBD2. With 5 bases clipped from V and 5 bases from J, the junction kept 10 bases outside the gene matches. This CDR3 contains 15 residues. CDR1 is MNHEY and CDR2 is SVGEGT in the germline V gene. CDR3 sequence reads: CASSEFGGARETQYF. The CDR3 DNA reads TGTGCCAGCAGTGAATTCGGGGGGGCGCGGGAGACCCAGTACTTC.

This clonotype showed up many times. The chain links TRBV30 to TRBJ1-5; no reliable D call. The length of the CDR3 is 13 residues. Per the germline V gene, CDR1 is GTSNPN and CDR2 is SVGIG (reference sequence). Trimming cost V 1 base and J 3 bases, with 7 bases left between them. Written as DNA, the CDR3 is TGTGCCTGGAGTGACGGGTACAATCAGCCCCAGCATTTT. It yields the protein CAWSDGYNQPQHF.

The table lists this clonotype with many counts. V usage is TRBV28 and J usage is TRBJ2-7, with TRBD1 matching over 8 bases. Germline loops: CDR1 MDHEN, CDR2 SYDVKM. CDR3 length equals 13 residues. Losses at the gene ends were 6 bases for V and 4 bases for J; bases not matched to a gene: 5. The CDR3 is CASRRQGMYEQYF. DNA of the CDR3: TGTGCCAGCAGGCGACAGGGGATGTACGAGCAGTACTTC.

About this clonotype itself: This may come from a read error, since a much larger clone is one base off. The V call is TRBV12-3 or TRBV12-4, the J call TRBJ1-1; D is perhaps TRBD1 (5 bases). The length of the CDR3 is 14 residues. V shed 6 bases and J shed 4 bases, with 15 bases lying between them. The CDR3 nucleotides are TGTGCCAGCAGGCCCTCCGGGACCCGCACTGAAGCTTTCTTT. It yields the protein CASRPSGTRTEAFF.

CDR3 DNA sequence: TGTGCCAGCAGTTTCCGACAGGGCACAGATACGCAGTATTTT. This gives the protein CASSFRQGTDTQYF. The rearrangement uses TRBV12-3 or TRBV12-4 and TRBJ2-3; TRBD1 might be the D (6 bases). The CDR3 runs 14 residues. V shed 3 bases and J shed 1 base, with 8 bases lying between them.

CDR3 in amino acids: CASSLYSGNTGELFF. CDR3 sequence (DNA): TGTGCCAGCAGTTTATATAGCGGTAACACCGGGGAGCTGTTTTTT. The chain couples TRBV12-3 or TRBV12-4 to TRBJ2-2; possibly TRBD2 for D (6 bases). V shed 2 bases and J shed 2 bases, with 9 bases lying between them. The CDR3 covers 15 residues.

The J gene is TRBJ2-5, the V gene TRBV20-1; possible D gene TRBD1, 6 bases. Germline CDR1 DFQATT, CDR2 SNEGSKA (reference sequence). CDR3 length: 11 residues. The V end was cut by 6 bases, the J end by 6 bases, with 11 bases between. The CDR3 spells CSAYRVKTQYF. The CDR3 nucleotides are TGCAGTGCCTACAGGGTTAAGACCCAGTACTTC.

The rearrangement uses TRBV7-2 and TRBJ2-7; 9 bases are a match to TRBD1. V gave up 5 bases and J gave up 8 bases; unmatched junction bases: 10. CDR1 and CDR2 from the germline V gene are SGHTA and FQGNSA. The CDR3 covers 14 residues. Written as DNA, the CDR3 is TGTGCCAGCAGCCCCGACAGGGGGAGTAACAAGCAGTACTTC. This translates into CASSPDRGSNKQYF.

This clonotype was observed many times. The gene calls are TRBV2 and TRBJ1-3; TRBD1 is a possible D gene (5 bases). The CDR3 sequence is 13 residues long. Germline V gene sequence: CDR1 SNHLY, CDR2 FYNNEI. With 8 bases removed from V and 0 bases from J, the gap between germline ends came to 8 bases. CDR3 loop: CASGTFSGNTIYF. CDR3 DNA: TGTGCCAGCGGGACTTTCTCTGGAAACACCATATATTTT.

This clonotype was picked up many times. J is TRBJ2-5 and V is TRBV2; D is unclear. V was pared by 2 bases and J by 4 bases, with 11 bases between. Germline-derived CDR1 and CDR2 are SNHLY and FYNNEI. The CDR3 has 14 amino acids. As DNA, the CDR3 is TGTGCCAGCAGTGAAAGGAACACCGGAGAGACCCAGTACTTC. It is translated as CASSERNTGETQYF.

In DNA form, the CDR3 reads TGTGCCAGCAGTGAATTCACTAGCGGGATGGGTCGAGATACGCAGTATTTT. Encoded protein: CASSEFTSGMGRDTQYF. This chain connects TRBV6-2 or TRBV6-3 to TRBJ2-3; 10 nucleotides agree with TRBD2. The length of the CDR3 is 17 residues. Germline V lookup: CDR1 MNHEY, CDR2 SVGEGT. Trimming at V came to 5 bases and at J to 5 bases, leaving 13 bases not matched to a gene.